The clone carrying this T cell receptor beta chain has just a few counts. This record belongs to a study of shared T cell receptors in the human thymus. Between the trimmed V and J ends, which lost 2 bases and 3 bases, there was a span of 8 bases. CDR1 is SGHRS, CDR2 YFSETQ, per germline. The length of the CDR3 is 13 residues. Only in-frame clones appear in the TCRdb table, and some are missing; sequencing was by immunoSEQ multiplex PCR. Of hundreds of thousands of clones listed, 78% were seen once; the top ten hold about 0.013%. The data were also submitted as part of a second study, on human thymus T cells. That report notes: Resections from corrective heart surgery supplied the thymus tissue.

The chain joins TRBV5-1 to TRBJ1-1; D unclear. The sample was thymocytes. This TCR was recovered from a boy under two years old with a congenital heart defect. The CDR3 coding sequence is TGCGCCAGCAGCTTTGCGCTAGACACTGAAGCTTTCTTT. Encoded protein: CASSFALDTEAFF.